The rows below give T cell receptor beta chains drawn from one sample of a study of blood T cell repertoires in COVID-19. Clones were read by immunoSEQ multiplex PCR, and TCRdb kept only the in-frame ones, dropping some. The sample has about 71,000 clones; around 84% are singletons. Sequenced input: peripheral blood. These receptors were taken from a man aged 45-65 years with active COVID-19. Each CDR3 is given with its conserved first and last residue. The order of the fields is D gene, J gene, V gene, CDR3 protein. The D gene is left open where the match is weak.

D: .; J: TRBJ2-1; V: TRBV18; CDR3: CASSPNRQGNEQFF
D: .; J: TRBJ1-2; V: TRBV19; CDR3: CASTDTYYGYTF
D: TRBD1; J: TRBJ1-2; V: TRBV5-4; CDR3: CASSDPQGNYGYTF
D: .; J: TRBJ2-6; V: TRBV6-6; CDR3: CASSPSGGANVLTF
D: TRBD2; J: TRBJ2-1; V: TRBV7-8; CDR3: CASMKFREGFLSSYNEQFF
D: .; J: TRBJ1-6; V: TRBV3-1/TRBV3-2; CDR3: CASSQGGDSPLHF
D: .; J: TRBJ1-3; V: TRBV5-1; CDR3: CASSLQGISGNTIYF
D: .; J: TRBJ1-6; V: TRBV3-1/TRBV3-2; CDR3: CASSQDPGMGPLHF
D: TRBD1; J: TRBJ1-1; V: TRBV12-3/TRBV12-4; CDR3: CASRSTGGDAFF
D: TRBD2; J: TRBJ2-3; V: TRBV19; CDR3: CASSIQRGTDTQYF
D: .; J: TRBJ2-3; V: TRBV14; CDR3: CASSQGTPRVDTQYF
D: .; J: TRBJ2-5; V: TRBV2; CDR3: CASSDRGETQYF
D: TRBD1; J: TRBJ2-7; V: TRBV5-4; CDR3: CASSTTGQGFTYEQYF
D: TRBD2; J: TRBJ2-3; V: TRBV9; CDR3: CASSGGLAVGTDTQYF
D: TRBD1; J: TRBJ1-3; V: TRBV6-6; CDR3: CASRTLQGSGNTIYF
D: .; J: TRBJ1-6; V: TRBV4-1; CDR3: CASSQVREPLHF
D: .; J: TRBJ1-2; V: TRBV30; CDR3: CAWTGVSYGYTF
D: TRBD1; J: TRBJ1-5; V: TRBV19; CDR3: CASSPRQGRNQPQHF
D: .; J: TRBJ2-7; V: TRBV6-5; CDR3: CASSYSLNYEQYF
D: TRBD2; J: TRBJ2-1; V: TRBV24-1; CDR3: CATSDETTSGKNEQFF
D: .; J: TRBJ2-3; V: TRBV29-1; CDR3: CSVGFGGSTDTQYF
D: .; J: TRBJ2-1; V: TRBV7-2; CDR3: CASSLGLPGNEQFF
D: TRBD1; J: TRBJ2-1; V: TRBV3-1/TRBV3-2; CDR3: CASSPLQRSGGDEQFF
D: .; J: TRBJ1-2; V: TRBV6-1; CDR3: CASSEGGGGRYGYTF
D: .; J: TRBJ1-4; V: TRBV5-1; CDR3: CASSLDSLSGEKLFF
D: TRBD2; J: TRBJ2-3; V: TRBV11-3; CDR3: CASSFGLSGSKKDTQYF
D: TRBD1; J: TRBJ2-3; V: TRBV24-1; CDR3: CATSDDRGLTDTQYF
D: .; J: TRBJ1-4; V: TRBV9; CDR3: CASSVGQRNEKLFF
D: TRBD1; J: TRBJ1-2; V: TRBV5-1; CDR3: CASSPFSDRAGYTF
D: .; J: TRBJ1-1; V: TRBV7-9; CDR3: CASSLVGGVKNTEAFF
D: .; J: TRBJ1-5; V: TRBV2; CDR3: CASSQANSNQPQHF
D: .; J: TRBJ2-2; V: TRBV7-3; CDR3: CASSFNEGVGELFF
D: .; J: TRBJ2-1; V: TRBV6-2/TRBV6-3; CDR3: CASSEDLSSYNEQFF
D: TRBD1; J: TRBJ2-7; V: TRBV5-1; CDR3: CASSLAGQPSYEQYF
D: TRBD2; J: TRBJ2-1; V: TRBV30; CDR3: CVMAPAGVMYEQFF
D: TRBD2; J: TRBJ2-7; V: TRBV10-3; CDR3: CAISESLLAGPYEQYF
D: .; J: TRBJ2-2; V: TRBV2; CDR3: CASSPGTRPRELFF
D: TRBD2; J: TRBJ2-1; V: TRBV20-1; CDR3: CSASSPGLAGGLEQFF
D: .; J: TRBJ1-2; V: TRBV24-1; CDR3: CATSSPGMEGQGSGGYTF
D: TRBD1; J: TRBJ1-5; V: TRBV4-2; CDR3: CASSQDGQGERYYQPQHF
D: TRBD1; J: TRBJ1-3; V: TRBV27; CDR3: CASSPGQGGRGNTIYF